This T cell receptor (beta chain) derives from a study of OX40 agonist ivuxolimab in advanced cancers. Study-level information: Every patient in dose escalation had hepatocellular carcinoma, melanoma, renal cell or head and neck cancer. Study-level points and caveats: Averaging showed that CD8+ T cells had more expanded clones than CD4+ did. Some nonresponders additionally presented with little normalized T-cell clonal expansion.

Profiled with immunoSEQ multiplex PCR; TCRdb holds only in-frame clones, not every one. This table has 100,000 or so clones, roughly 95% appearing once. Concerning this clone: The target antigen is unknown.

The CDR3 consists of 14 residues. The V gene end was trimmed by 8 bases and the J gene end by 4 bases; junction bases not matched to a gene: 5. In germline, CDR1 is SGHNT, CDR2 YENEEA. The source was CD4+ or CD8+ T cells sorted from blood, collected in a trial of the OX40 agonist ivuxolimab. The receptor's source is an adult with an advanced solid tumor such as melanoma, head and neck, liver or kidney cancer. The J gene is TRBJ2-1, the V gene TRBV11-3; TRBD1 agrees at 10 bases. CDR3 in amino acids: CASARQGAYNEQFF. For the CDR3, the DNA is TGTGCCAGCGCCAGACAGGGGGCGTACAATGAGCAGTTCTTC.